This TCR beta chain was identified in a study of T cells in Graves' hyperthyroidism and ophthalmopathy. General observations from the study: A model of 13 V-J features distinguished ophthalmopathy from stable hyperthyroidism. Blood also showed most of the thyroid clonotypes that were expanded above 0.001.

Amplification of TCR beta CDR3 regions used RNA as the template. An initial round of RT-PCR targeting the TCR CDR3 relied on the HTBI primer set. TCRdb recomputed calls from the multiplex PCR reads with MiXCR, one row per CDR3 protein. This table holds a few hundred thousand distinct CDR3 sequences, about 15% found once. The CDR3 runs 14 residues. The germline V gene encodes CDR1 SNHLY and CDR2 FYNNEI. The germline V and J ends were trimmed by 1 base and 4 bases, with 8 bases remaining between them. The study defined stable Graves' hyperthyroidism as no ophthalmopathy progression within 18 months. PBMCs came from around 9.7 ml fresh peripheral blood. On this clonotype: Antigen: not known.

The chain employs TRBV2 and TRBJ1-5; unclear D gene. The TCR comes from a woman between 40 and 55 years old with Graves' hyperthyroidism. Sequencing was carried out using blood. Here the CDR3 reads CASSEGLGNQPQHF. The CDR3 region has the DNA TGTGCCAGCAGTGAAGGGTTAGGAAATCAGCCCCAGCATTTT.